A selection of T cell receptor beta chains follows, all from one sample in a study of shared clonotypes between healthy human individuals. Assay: immunoSEQ multiplex PCR; the TCRdb copy retains only in-frame clones and omits some. The profile shows some 2.1 million clones, less than 95% of them singletons. Sequenced sample: naive CD8+ T cells sorted from blood. Receptors originate from a man aged 18 to 30 in good health. Each CDR3 is given with its conserved first and last residue. D genes are given only for firm matches. Some rows have no size entry. The others give once, few or many, or a class for an expanded clone.

.	.	TRBV2	TRBJ1-2	CASSEAVWGAELNYGYTF	TGTGCCAGCAGTGAAGCGGTCTGGGGGGCAGAACTAAACTATGGCTACACCTTC
.	.	TRBV10-3	TRBJ2-1	CAIGGDEQFF	TGTGCCATCGGAGGTGATGAGCAGTTCTTC
.	TRBD2	TRBV13	TRBJ2-5	CASSSASGRGGETQYF	TGTGCCAGCAGCTCGGCTAGCGGGAGGGGCGGTGAGACCCAGTACTTC
.	TRBD2	TRBV6-1	TRBJ2-7	CASSEAGDEQYF	TGTGCCAGCAGTGAGGCGGGGGACGAGCAGTACTTC
.	.	TRBV10-3	TRBJ2-5	CAISDRDGEETQYF	TGTGCCATCAGTGATAGGGACGGCGAAGAGACCCAGTACTTC
.	.	TRBV21-1	TRBJ2-7	CASSSPYRGGSSYEQYF	TGTGCCAGCAGCAGCCCGTACCGGGGCGGCAGCTCCTACGAGCAGTACTTC
.	TRBD2	TRBV5-4	TRBJ2-5	CASSYSPGLEETQYF	TGTGCCAGCAGCTACAGTCCGGGACTAGAAGAGACCCAGTACTTC
.	TRBD1	TRBV28	TRBJ1-6	CASRNRGLSPLHF	TGTGCCAGCAGAAACAGGGGGCTATCACCCCTCCACTTT
.	TRBD1	TRBV5-4	TRBJ2-7	CASSIAGGMDEQYF	TGTGCCAGCAGCATTGCAGGGGGCATGGACGAGCAGTACTTC
.	TRBD1	TRBV29-1	TRBJ1-2	CSVGTDYGYTF	TGCAGCGTCGGGACAGACTATGGCTACACCTTC
.	.	TRBV28	TRBJ2-3	CASNPSRDSTDTQYF	TGTGCCAGCAATCCGTCGAGGGATTCGACAGATACGCAGTATTTT
.	.	TRBV27	TRBJ1-3	CASSLSGRAGNTIYF	TGTGCCAGCAGTTTATCGGGCAGGGCTGGAAACACCATATATTTT
once	.	TRBV29-1	TRBJ2-1	CSAQSPSYNEQFF	TGCAGCGCCCAGAGTCCTAGCTACAATGAGCAGTTCTTC
.	.	TRBV30	TRBJ2-7	CAWSGPDSIYEQYF	TGTGCCTGGAGTGGGCCGGACAGCATCTACGAGCAGTACTTC
.	TRBD1	TRBV5-4	TRBJ2-7	CASSGGQANSYEQYF	TGTGCCAGCAGCGGGGGACAGGCGAACTCCTACGAGCAGTACTTC
.	TRBD2	TRBV4-3	TRBJ2-7	CASSQDNSGRLYEQYF	TGCGCCAGCAGCCAAGATAACAGCGGGAGACTCTACGAGCAGTACTTC
.	.	TRBV11-2	TRBJ1-1	CASSLHGVNTEAFF	TGTGCCAGCAGCTTACACGGAGTGAACACTGAAGCTTTCTTT
.	.	TRBV21-1	TRBJ2-1	CASAFNEQFF	TGTGCCAGCGCCTTCAATGAGCAGTTCTTC